The rows below give T cell receptor beta chains drawn from one sample of a study of blood T cell repertoires in COVID-19. Profiled with immunoSEQ multiplex PCR; TCRdb holds only in-frame clones, not every one. Of under 300,000 clones listed, approximately 80% are singletons. The sequencing sample was made of peripheral blood. Source of these receptors: a man aged 25-45 years who had recovered from COVID-19. CDR3s include the opening cysteine and the closing phenylalanine or tryptophan. The D gene is left open where the match is weak. The listing skips clone size in some rows; elsewhere it reads once, few, many or a size class.

d_call,clone_size,v_call,j_call,cdr3_nt,cdr3_aa
TRBD1,.,TRBV19,TRBJ1-5,TGTGCCAGTAGTAGGACAGGGGGCCAGCCCCAGCATTTT,CASSRTGGQPQHF
.,.,TRBV2,TRBJ1-6,TGTGCCAGCAGTGAAGGTAGTGATTCACCCCTCCACTTT,CASSEGSDSPLHF
.,.,TRBV6-5,TRBJ1-1,TGTGCCAGCAGTTACGAAGGGACACCTAATGAAGCTTTCTTT,CASSYEGTPNEAFF
TRBD1,.,TRBV3-1/TRBV3-2,TRBJ1-1,TGTGCCAGCAGCCAAGTGGGACAGAGCACTGAAGCTTTCTTT,CASSQVGQSTEAFF
TRBD1,once,TRBV6-5,TRBJ1-2,TGTGCCAGCGACAGGGGGGACAGTAGTCATGGCTACACCTTC,CASDRGDSSHGYTF
.,.,TRBV6-6,TRBJ2-5,TGTGCCAGCAGTCACCCCAGCGGACGTCGGGAGACCCAGTACTTC,CASSHPSGRRETQYF
.,.,TRBV18,TRBJ1-3,TGTGCCAGCTCAGCGGACTTACGCTCTGGAAACACCATATATTTT,CASSADLRSGNTIYF
TRBD1,.,TRBV2,TRBJ1-5,TGTGCCAGCAGGGGGGACAGGGAGGTTCAGCCCCAGCATTTT,CASRGDREVQPQHF
TRBD1,.,TRBV11-2,TRBJ1-4,TGTGCCAGCAGCCCCGGGACAGTGGACGAAAAACTGTTTTTT,CASSPGTVDEKLFF
.,.,TRBV9,TRBJ2-1,TGTGCCAGCAGCACGGGGTCTTCTTCCTACAATGAGCAGTTCTTC,CASSTGSSSYNEQFF
.,.,TRBV20-1,TRBJ1-2,TGCAGTGCTATCTTAAACTATGGCTACACCTTC,CSAILNYGYTF
.,.,TRBV7-9,TRBJ2-7,TGTGCCAGCAGCCTCGACTCCGATTTCTACGAGCAGTACTTC,CASSLDSDFYEQYF
.,.,TRBV7-8,TRBJ1-1,TGTGCCAGCAGCCCCAGGGTTACTGTGGAAGCTTTCTTT,CASSPRVTVEAFF
TRBD1,.,TRBV18,TRBJ1-6,TGTGCCAGCTCACCCGGACAGGGCTCACCCCTCCACTTT,CASSPGQGSPLHF
TRBD1,.,TRBV5-1,TRBJ1-3,TGCGCCAGCAGCTCGGACAGGGGTGTAGACTCTGGAAACACCATATATTTT,CASSSDRGVDSGNTIYF
.,.,TRBV10-3,TRBJ2-2,TGTGCCATCAGCCACAGGGAGGGGACCGGGGAGCTGTTTTTT,CAISHREGTGELFF
.,few,TRBV18,TRBJ1-6,TGTGCCAGCTCCAGCAGGGCTGCCTCGGATTCACCCCTCCACTTT,CASSSRAASDSPLHF